What follows are 6 T cell receptor beta chains derived from one specimen sequenced in a study of blood T cell repertoires in COVID-19. Clones were read by immunoSEQ multiplex PCR, and TCRdb kept only the in-frame ones, dropping some. Here the sample spans 25,000 to 30,000 clones, approximately 87% being singletons. The specimen sequenced was peripheral blood. The receptors were gathered from a human donor in a cohort sampled during active COVID-19.

The chain combines TRBV7-8 with TRBJ1-1, with 7 bases matching TRBD1. The CDR3 has 15 residues. J was trimmed by 4 bases and V by 2 bases; bases with no gene match: 7. The germline V gene has CDR1 SGHVS and CDR2 FQNEAQ. Here the CDR3 DNA reads TGTGCCAGCAGCTTAAAGACAGGGTTGATCACTGAAGCTTTCTTT. The encoded protein is CASSLKTGLITEAFF.

The chain couples TRBV30 to TRBJ2-3, with D maybe TRBD1 (5 bases). The V and J ends lost 4 bases and 0 bases respectively, with 8 bases between them. This CDR3 has 13 amino acids. Germline CDR1 is GTSNPN and CDR2 is SVGIG (reference sequence). CDR3 DNA sequence: TGTGCCTGGACGCCAGGGAGCACAGATACGCAGTATTTT. The encoded protein is CAWTPGSTDTQYF.

This chain uses TRBV6-6 with TRBJ2-5; 12 nucleotides align to TRBD2. Germline assignment: CDR1 MNHNY and CDR2 SVGAGI (reference sequence). The length of the CDR3 is 16 residues. V was clipped by 6 bases and J by 2 bases; unmatched bases: 7. CDR3: CASRRLAGDLQETQYF. The CDR3 DNA reads TGTGCCAGCAGACGACTAGCGGGGGACTTACAAGAGACCCAGTACTTC.

The chain combines TRBV5-4 with TRBJ2-7, with TRBD1 matching over 8 bases. Germline lookup yields CDR1 SGHNT and CDR2 YYREEE (reference sequence). J was trimmed by 5 bases and V by 4 bases; bases with no gene match: 11. The CDR3 is made up of 15 amino acids. As DNA, the CDR3 is TGTGCCAGCAGCCTACCCCAGGGGGCGTTCCACGAGCAGTACTTC. It specifies CASSLPQGAFHEQYF.

The chain combines TRBV5-1 with TRBJ2-3; maybe TRBD1 (5 bases). V was clipped by 4 bases and J by 2 bases, with 14 bases between them. Germline V gene lookup returns CDR1 SGHRS and CDR2 YFSETQ. CDR3 size: 15 residues. The chain's CDR3 is CASSPIDRPTDTQYF. DNA of the CDR3: TGCGCCAGCAGCCCTATTGACAGACCCACAGATACGCAGTATTTT.

The CDR3, as DNA: TGTGCCAGCAGCTGGGGGCAGGGGGACGAGCAGTACTTC. Protein sequence: CASSWGQGDEQYF. This chain connects TRBV11-2 to TRBJ2-7; TRBD1 aligns across 7 bases. Germline CDR1 SGHAT, CDR2 FQNNGV. The CDR3 extends over 13 amino acids. The J segment lost 5 bases and the V segment lost 4 bases, leaving 5 bases of the junction unmatched.